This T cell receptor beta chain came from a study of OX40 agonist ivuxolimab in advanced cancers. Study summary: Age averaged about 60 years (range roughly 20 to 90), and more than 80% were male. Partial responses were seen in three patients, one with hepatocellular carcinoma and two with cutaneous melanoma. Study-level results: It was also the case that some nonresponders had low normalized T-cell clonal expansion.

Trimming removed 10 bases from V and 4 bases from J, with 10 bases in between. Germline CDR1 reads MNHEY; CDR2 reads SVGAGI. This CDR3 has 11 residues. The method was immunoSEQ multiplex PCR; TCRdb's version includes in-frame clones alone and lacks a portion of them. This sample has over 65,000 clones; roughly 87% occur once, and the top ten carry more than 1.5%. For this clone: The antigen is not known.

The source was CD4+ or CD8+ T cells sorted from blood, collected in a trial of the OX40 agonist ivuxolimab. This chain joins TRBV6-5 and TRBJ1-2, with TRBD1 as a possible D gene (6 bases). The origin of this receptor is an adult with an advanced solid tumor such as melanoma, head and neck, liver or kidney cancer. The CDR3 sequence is CATTGSYGYTF. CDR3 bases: TGTGCCACCACAGGGTCCTATGGCTACACCTTC.